A selection of T cell receptor beta chains follows, all from one sample in a study of blood T cell repertoires in COVID-19. The table came from immunoSEQ multiplex PCR; TCRdb's copy has only in-frame clones and leaves some out. The sample has about 480,000 clones, approximately 88% seen once. Sequencing input: peripheral blood. The source is a woman aged 50 to 60 with COVID-19, enrolled during active disease. Both conserved end residues are part of each CDR3. Fields, in order: J gene, clone size, V gene, D gene, CDR3 DNA, CDR3 protein. The D gene is left open where the match is weak. Size values are once, few and many counts, or a class for expanded clones, and some rows have none.

TRBJ1-5 | . | TRBV5-5 | . | TGTGCCAGCAGCTTGTGGCTCAATCAGCCCCAGCATTTT | CASSLWLNQPQHF
TRBJ1-4 | . | TRBV7-2 | . | TGTGCCAGCAGTTCCGACACAGGGTCTGAAAAACTGTTTTTT | CASSSDTGSEKLFF
TRBJ1-5 | . | TRBV19 | . | TGTGCCAGTAGTGTGAAGCCACAGGCGAGCAATCAGCCCCAGCATTTT | CASSVKPQASNQPQHF
TRBJ1-1 | few | TRBV5-4 | TRBD1 | TGTGCCAGCAGCTCCGCGGACAGGGGCAACACTGAAGCTTTCTTT | CASSSADRGNTEAFF
TRBJ1-4 | . | TRBV30 | . | TGTGCCTGGAATGAGAAGGAAAAACTGTTTTTT | CAWNEKEKLFF
TRBJ1-2 | . | TRBV5-1 | TRBD1 | TGCGCCAGCAGCGCTAATTCCGGGACAGGGGGCGGCGGCTACACCTTC | CASSANSGTGGGGYTF
TRBJ1-1 | . | TRBV28 | . | TGTGCCAGCATGACTTCAGCGGGACACTTCGACACTGAAGCTTTCTTT | CASMTSAGHFDTEAFF
TRBJ2-7 | . | TRBV2 | TRBD1 | TGTGCCAGCTCGGGACAGGCAACCTACGAGCAGTACTTC | CASSGQATYEQYF
TRBJ2-3 | . | TRBV9 | TRBD2 | TGTGCCAGCAGCGTAGGGACTAGCGGGGAAGGGGATACGCAGTATTTT | CASSVGTSGEGDTQYF
TRBJ1-4 | few | TRBV5-5 | TRBD1 | TGTGCCAGCAGCCTGGACAGGCGTTCGGAAAAACTGTTTTTT | CASSLDRRSEKLFF
TRBJ2-1 | . | TRBV6-5 | TRBD2 | TGTGCCAGCTCGGCTAGCGGGGGGGCCGTCAATGAGCAGTTCTTC | CASSASGGAVNEQFF
TRBJ1-2 | . | TRBV30 | . | TGTGCCTGGAGTAATCGGGGGGCTAACACCTTC | CAWSNRGANTF
TRBJ1-1 | . | TRBV9 | . | TGTGCCAGCAGCGCGAAACAGGGATTTGAACTGACTGAAGCTTTCTTT | CASSAKQGFELTEAFF
TRBJ1-4 | . | TRBV7-8 | . | TGTGCCAGCAGCTTAGCTTTGTCGGACACCCCCTTGTTT | CASSLALSDTPLF
TRBJ2-5 | . | TRBV2 | . | TGTGCCAGCAGTGGTAGGGGAGAGACCCAGTACTTC | CASSGRGETQYF
TRBJ2-3 | . | TRBV24-1 | TRBD2 | TGTGCCACCAGTGAAGCCGAACTAGCGCCAGATACGCAGTATTTT | CATSEAELAPDTQYF
TRBJ2-5 | . | TRBV3-1/TRBV3-2 | . | TGTGCCAGCAGCCGCCGGGTCCAAGAGACCCAGTACTTC | CASSRRVQETQYF
TRBJ2-7 | . | TRBV2 | TRBD1 | TGTGCCAGCAGCTATGGACAGGGGGCAACCTACGAGCAGTACTTC | CASSYGQGATYEQYF
TRBJ2-6 | . | TRBV7-9 | . | TGTGCCAGCAGTCGAGCGGCGAGCGGGGCCAACGTCCTGACTTTC | CASSRAASGANVLTF
TRBJ2-7 | . | TRBV27 | . | TGTGCCAGCCTACCGCCCCGGGGGATCCCCTCCTACGAGCAGTACTTC | CASLPPRGIPSYEQYF
TRBJ1-1 | . | TRBV2 | . | TGTGCCAGCAGTAGTACAGAGAACACTGAAGCTTTCTTT | CASSSTENTEAFF
TRBJ1-5 | . | TRBV6-5 | . | TGTGCCAGCAGTTACAGGACGGGGCAGCCCCAGCATTTT | CASSYRTGQPQHF
TRBJ1-1 | . | TRBV18 | . | TGTGCCAGCTCACCAACCGGGAAGAACACTGAAGCTTTCTTT | CASSPTGKNTEAFF
TRBJ1-6 | . | TRBV30 | . | TGTGCCTGGAGTGAGATCCAGGGTTCACCCCTCCACTTT | CAWSEIQGSPLHF
TRBJ1-2 | . | TRBV7-8 | TRBD1 | TGTGCCAGCAGCTTAGGGACAGGACCCTCCTATGGCTACACCTTC | CASSLGTGPSYGYTF
TRBJ2-7 | . | TRBV23-1 | TRBD1 | TGCGCCAGCAGTCAGGAACAGGGGAAATTCTACGAGCAGTACTTC | CASSQEQGKFYEQYF
TRBJ2-2 | . | TRBV12-5 | . | TGTGCTAGTGGTGCGGGGCCCTGGGAGCTGTTTTTT | CASGAGPWELFF
TRBJ1-1 | . | TRBV19 | . | TGTGCCAGTAGTATTCAGAGGGACACTGAAGCTTTCTTT | CASSIQRDTEAFF
TRBJ2-6 | . | TRBV6-4 | TRBD1 | TGTGCCAGCAGTGACTCCACCTTACAGGGGGATGGGGCCAACGTCCTGACTTTC | CASSDSTLQGDGANVLTF
TRBJ1-1 | . | TRBV20-1 | . | TGCCGGGGGGCGCGCGTCACTGAAGCTTTCTTT | CRGARVTEAFF
TRBJ1-4 | . | TRBV5-8 | TRBD1 | TGTGCCAGCAGCTTCTCGGACAGGGTCAAGGAAAAACTGTTTTTT | CASSFSDRVKEKLFF
TRBJ2-3 | . | TRBV9 | . | TGTGCCAGCAGCGAGCAGGGGAGTGAAACAGATACGCAGTATTTT | CASSEQGSETDTQYF
TRBJ1-2 | . | TRBV2 | . | TGTGCCAGCAGTGAAATCGGGGCCAGGGGTGGCTACACCTTC | CASSEIGARGGYTF
TRBJ2-2 | few | TRBV5-1 | . | TGCGCCAGCAGCTCTCAAGGGGACACCGGGGAGCTGTTTTTT | CASSSQGDTGELFF
TRBJ1-1 | . | TRBV11-2 | . | TGTGCCAGCAGCCTGCTACTAGGGACTGAAGCTTTCTTT | CASSLLLGTEAFF
TRBJ1-4 | few | TRBV6-5 | . | TGTGCCAGCAGTTACTCAGGCAGGATGAATGAAAAACTGTTTTTT | CASSYSGRMNEKLFF
TRBJ2-2 | . | TRBV19 | . | TGTGCCAGTAGCCGCAGGGCGGGGGCCACCGGGGAGCTGTTTTTT | CASSRRAGATGELFF
TRBJ2-7 | . | TRBV28 | . | TGTGCCAGCAGTCCCCGTCAGCGAGCTATCTACGAGCAGTACTTC | CASSPRQRAIYEQYF
TRBJ1-5 | . | TRBV5-6 | . | TGTGCCAGCAGCTTGCAGGGTGTGAGCAATCAGCCCCAGCATTTT | CASSLQGVSNQPQHF
TRBJ1-1 | . | TRBV19 | TRBD1 | TGTGCCAGTAGTCGGACAGGGATCGAGACTGAAGCTTTCTTT | CASSRTGIETEAFF
TRBJ1-3 | . | TRBV6-5 | TRBD1 | TGTGCCAGCAGGACAGGGGGAGGAAACACCATATATTTT | CASRTGGGNTIYF
TRBJ1-2 | . | TRBV25-1 | . | TGTGCCAGCAGACAGGACGGGTATGGCTACACCTTC | CASRQDGYGYTF
TRBJ1-6 | . | TRBV5-4 | . | TGTGCCAGCAGCTCCGGACAGACAGCCTCCATTAATTCACCCCTCCACTTT | CASSSGQTASINSPLHF